This T cell receptor (beta chain) was profiled in a study of neurological immune-mediated disorders. Study outcomes and limitations: Among 34 multiple sclerosis patients, phylogenetic grouping put the repertoires of 18 into a single related-CDR3 cluster, a possible signature. Falling below healthy controls, multiple sclerosis showed the least TCR clonal expansion, while HTLV-1-associated myelopathy showed the most.

In the case of this clonotype: Its antigen is undetermined.

TCRdb recomputed calls from the 5' RACE reads with MiXCR, one row per CDR3 protein. The data show 100,000 to 150,000 distinct CDR3 sequences, roughly 3.2% seen once. The receptor was derived from a woman younger than 45 with multiple sclerosis. Sequenced material: PBMCs.

This chain's CDR3 is CSAGDRVKGYTF. The CDR3, as DNA: TGCAGTGCTGGGGACAGGGTGAAAGGCTACACCTTC. The V gene is TRBV20-1, the J gene TRBJ1-2; 9 bases agree with TRBD1. CDR3 size: 12 residues. V trimming: 5 bases; J trimming: 8 bases; junction bases outside the gene matches: 6. Germline CDR1 reads DFQATT; CDR2 reads SNEGSKA (reference sequence).